This TCR beta chain was observed in a study of blood T cells in healthy people across ages. This clonotype was detected a few times. Its antigen remains unidentified. With a J-beta primer mix and a sample-barcoded 5' primer, a second PCR ran roughly 6 to 12 cycles. TCRdb called the 5' RACE reads again in MiXCR, with one record for every CDR3 protein. The table records about 590,000 distinct CDR3 sequences, about 30% of them present only once. Between the trimmed V and J ends, which lost 7 bases and 7 bases, there was a span of 11 bases. The CDR3 covers 13 residues. Germline V lookup: CDR1 MNHEY, CDR2 SVGEGT. Whole-study results and caveats: The study lacked donor CMV status, which possibly confounded expanded clonotype changes. Both naive CD4+ cell counts and diversity were greater in long-lived donors than in aged donors. It was found that TCR beta diversity correlated strongly with the percentage of naive T cells.

The rearrangement joins TRBV6-2 or TRBV6-3 to TRBJ1-6; weak D call: TRBD1 (5 bases). The sequenced sample was blood. This sequence was found in a woman of 80 years or more in good health. CDR3 in DNA: TGTGCCAGCACCCAGACAGCCAATTCACCCCTCCACTTT. Translated: CASTQTANSPLHF.